Shown below are 16 T cell receptor beta chains from a single sample sequenced in a study of shared clonotypes between healthy human individuals. The assay was immunoSEQ multiplex PCR, and TCRdb's table has in-frame clones only and misses some. The sample contains about 2,500,000 clones, approximately 94% of which appear only once. The sample comprised naive CD4+ T cells sorted from blood. The subset denotes: CD45RA+ positively selected. The receptors here all came from a young man in good health.

With respect to this clone: Other DNA sequences within the sample encode an identical CDR3. The chain combines TRBV5-1 with TRBJ2-7, with D unresolved. The CDR3 consists of 13 residues. Germline CDR1 is SGHRS and CDR2 is YFSETQ. The germline V and J ends were trimmed by 2 bases and 4 bases, with 10 bases remaining between them. Here the CDR3 reads CASSLIGNYEQYF. CDR3 coding DNA: TGCGCCAGCAGCTTAATAGGGAATTACGAGCAGTACTTC.

This chain connects TRBV27 to TRBJ1-4; D may be TRBD1 (5 bases). The germline gives CDR1 MNHEY, CDR2 SMNVEV (reference sequence). The CDR3 sequence is 16 residues long. V was pared by 2 bases and J by 2 bases, with 12 bases between. Written as DNA, the CDR3 is TGTGCCAGCAGTTTAAGAGGGGCGCGGACTAATGAAAAACTGTTTTTT. Residues: CASSLRGARTNEKLFF.

This rearrangement joins TRBV25-1 to TRBJ2-5, with D perhaps TRBD1 or TRBD2 (5 bases each). The CDR3 is 14 residues long. V shed 5 bases and J shed 4 bases, with 14 bases lying between them. In germline, CDR1 is MGHDK, CDR2 SYGVNS. In DNA, the CDR3 is TGTGCCAGCAGTCTCCTCCGGGACCTAGAGACCCAGTACTTC. Translation gives CASSLLRDLETQYF.

The table lists this clone with a count of one. This chain links TRBV6-5 with TRBJ2-1; the D gene is possibly TRBD1 (5 bases). CDR3 length equals 15 residues. The germline CDR1 and CDR2 sequences are MNHEY and SVGAGI. V lost 4 bases and J lost 0, with 10 bases in between. CDR3 in amino acids: CASSSGRRSYNEQFF. The CDR3 DNA sequence: TGTGCCAGCAGTTCAGGGCGGCGCTCCTACAATGAGCAGTTCTTC.

The chain employs TRBV6-1 and TRBJ2-5; the D gene is possibly TRBD2 (5 bases). The germline gives CDR1 MNHNS, CDR2 SASEGT. V was cut by 7 bases and J by 5 bases, with 17 bases left in between. The CDR3 extends over 14 amino acids. The CDR3 here is CASTRTLTGETQYF. Here the CDR3 DNA reads TGTGCCAGCACAAGGACTCTTACCGGGGAGACCCAGTACTTC.

On this clone: Other nucleotide sequences from this sample produce the same CDR3. V usage is TRBV18 and J usage is TRBJ1-1, with 8 positions matching TRBD1. J gave up 1 base and V 3 bases, and 4 bases lay outside the gene matches. This CDR3 contains 15 residues. CDR1 is KGHSH and CDR2 is LQKENI in the germline V gene. The CDR3, as DNA: TGTGCCAGCTCACCTAGGACAGGGAAGAACACTGAAGCTTTCTTT. This encodes CASSPRTGKNTEAFF.

The rearrangement joins TRBV30 to TRBJ1-1; 8 bases map to TRBD1. This CDR3 has 14 amino acids. Germline V gene data show CDR1 as GTSNPN and CDR2 as SVGIG (reference sequence). J lost 4 bases, V lost 2 bases, and 6 bases had no gene match. The CDR3 region has the DNA TGTGCCTGGAGTTATACAGGGGGTAGCACTGAAGCTTTCTTT. Translated: CAWSYTGGSTEAFF.

This sequence joins TRBV6-1 and TRBJ1-3; 7 bases agree with TRBD1. V shed 6 bases, J shed 1 base, and the junction held 6 bases outside the gene matches. Germline assignment: CDR1 MNHNS and CDR2 SASEGT. There are 15 residues in the CDR3. CDR3 in amino acids: CASSNTRGSGNTIYF. CDR3 sequence (DNA): TGTGCCAGCAGCAACACCAGGGGGTCTGGAAACACCATATATTTT.

The chain employs TRBV18 and TRBJ2-1; 7 bases map to TRBD2. Trimming took 4 bases from V and 0 from J; bases not matched to a gene: 3. The CDR3 is 15 amino acids. Germline-derived CDR1 and CDR2 are KGHSH and LQKENI. The CDR3 spells CASSRGEGSYNEQFF. The DNA of the CDR3 is TGTGCCAGCTCACGGGGGGAGGGCTCCTACAATGAGCAGTTCTTC.

The chain couples TRBV5-4 to TRBJ2-5; the D gene is possibly TRBD2 (5 bases). Trimming stripped 0 bases from V and 5 bases from J, with 20 bases between. CDR1 SGHNT and CDR2 YYREEE come from the germline V gene (reference sequence). The CDR3 length is 17 residues. The CDR3 sequence is CASSLEGLLGPLETQYF. In DNA form, the CDR3 reads TGTGCCAGCAGCTTGGAAGGGTTACTAGGGCCCTTGGAGACCCAGTACTTC.

This clone occurred once. V and J are TRBV19 and TRBJ2-3, with TRBD1 identical over 9 bases. Germline V gene sequence: CDR1 LNHDA, CDR2 SQIVND (reference sequence). V shed 9 bases and J 6 bases; nucleotides not matched to a gene: 7. The CDR3 has 13 residues. CDR3 sequence: CASGQGLADTQYF. Written as DNA, the CDR3 is TGTGCCAGCGGACAGGGGCTGGCCGATACGCAGTATTTT. Combining the CDR3 with reference TRBV19 and TRBJ2-3 gives the whole variable domain DGGITQSPKYLFRKEGQNVTLSCEQNLNHDAMYWYRQDPGQGLRLIYYSQIVNDFQKGDIAEGYSVSREKKESFPLTVTSAQKNPTAFYLCASGQGLADTQYFGPGTRLTVL.

The rearrangement links TRBV27 to TRBJ2-7, with 9 bases that match TRBD2. The CDR3 extends over 15 amino acids. Per the germline V gene, CDR1 is MNHEY and CDR2 is SMNVEV (reference sequence). V was pared by 5 bases and J by 2 bases, with 7 bases of the junction left unmatched. The CDR3 region is CASSPRLADTYEQYF. CDR3 nucleotide sequence: TGTGCCAGCAGTCCACGACTAGCGGATACCTACGAGCAGTACTTC.

V usage is TRBV7-2 and J usage is TRBJ2-5, with 12 positions matching TRBD1. CDR1 SGHTA and CDR2 FQGNSA come from the germline V gene. Trimming at V came to 6 bases and at J to 5 bases, leaving 7 bases not matched to a gene. CDR3 length: 15 amino acids. The CDR3, as DNA: TGTGCCAGCAGGGGACAGGGGGCAGACGGGGAGACCCAGTACTTC. It is translated as CASRGQGADGETQYF. The whole variable domain, filled in from reference TRBV7-2 and TRBJ2-5, reads GAGVSQSPSNKVTEKGKDVELRCDPISGHTALYWYRQSLGQGLEFLIYFQGNSAPDKSGLPSDRFSAERTGGSVSTLTIQRTQQEDSAVYLCASRGQGADGETQYFGPGTRLLVL.

The chain has TRBV4-2 and TRBJ2-1, with 10 nucleotides matching TRBD1. The CDR3 sequence is 17 residues long. The junction had 7 bases not matched to a gene; V was cut back by 1 base and J by 4 bases. Germline assignment: CDR1 LGHNA and CDR2 YNFKEQ. Here the CDR3 DNA reads TGTGCCAGCAGCCAAGCGTTAGGACAGGGGGGATACAATGAGCAGTTCTTC. Protein: CASSQALGQGGYNEQFF.

A single count supports this clone. V and J are TRBV5-4 and TRBJ2-3; D might be TRBD1 (5 bases). Germline CDR1 reads SGHNT; CDR2 reads YYREEE (reference sequence). V lost 0 bases to trimming and J lost 2 bases, with 13 bases between them. There are 16 residues in the CDR3. The CDR3 is CASSLGSQGITDTQYF. The CDR3 DNA sequence: TGTGCCAGCAGCTTGGGGTCTCAGGGCATCACAGATACGCAGTATTTT.

J is TRBJ2-3 and V is TRBV6-1; D is ambiguous. The CDR3 sequence is 15 residues long. The V end lost 2 bases, the J end lost 4 bases, and 13 bases lay between the germline ends. Germline loops: CDR1 MNHNS, CDR2 SASEGT. CDR3 sequence reads: CASSEQMVRADTQYF. CDR3 DNA: TGTGCCAGCAGTGAACAGATGGTACGGGCAGATACGCAGTATTTT.